This T cell receptor beta chain was identified during a study of blood T cells in healthy people across ages. As for the study in general: About one barcoded TCR beta cDNA was captured per two T cells.

Notes on this clonotype: As yet, its antigen is unknown.

Every donor gave ten milliliters of peripheral blood. Regarding the study as a whole: Donor CMV infection status was unknown, possibly confounding age-related changes in expanded clonotypes.

V lost 5 bases to trimming and J lost 3 bases; unmatched junction nucleotides: 12. CDR3 length equals 17 residues. Primers used in a second PCR of about 7 to 11 cycles were a sample-barcoded 5' primer and a J-beta primer mix. A 12-random-nucleotide template-switch adaptor tagged each cDNA molecule. Using its own MiXCR run on the 5' RACE reads, TCRdb lists one record per CDR3 protein. Of around 1,600,000 distinct CDR3 sequences in the sample, 35% to 45% were seen once. This chain connects TRBV12-3 or TRBV12-4 to TRBJ2-1; 8 nucleotides agree with TRBD2. The clonotype comes from a woman aged 18-29 years in good health. The source material was blood. The CDR3 protein is CASSPPRGGMLYNEQFF. In nucleotides, the CDR3 is TGTGCCAGCAGTCCTCCCCGCGGGGGGATGCTCTACAATGAGCAGTTCTTC.